The clone carrying this TCR beta chain was found a few times. This CDR3 region has 14 residues. The germline gives CDR1 LNHDA, CDR2 SQIVND (reference sequence). Losses at the gene ends were 5 bases for V and 5 bases for J; bases not matched to a gene: 5. The data are from a study of blood T cell repertoires in COVID-19. About the study: Samples came from the United States, Italy and Spain, spanning acute and convalescent COVID-19. The analysed material was cDNA or gDNA that came from T cells, B-cell-depleted T cells, or PBMCs.

The Seattle site enrolled patients during active infection and followed them longitudinally. Authors' processing steps: Reference gene primer amplification in the assay estimated nucleated cell counts. Here immunoSEQ multiplex PCR was the method, and the copy in TCRdb shows in-frame clones only, minus some. V, J and clone size are taken as reported in that table, and D and trimming were inferred from the DNA itself. The table includes hundreds of thousands of clones, roughly 90% detected once. This sequence joins TRBV19 and TRBJ2-7; 11 nucleotides agree with TRBD1. The sequenced sample consisted of peripheral blood. The source is a woman in her thirties with COVID-19, enrolled during active disease. The CDR3 is CASSLGQGADEQYF. The CDR3 bases are TGTGCCAGTAGTCTCGGACAGGGGGCCGACGAGCAGTACTTC.